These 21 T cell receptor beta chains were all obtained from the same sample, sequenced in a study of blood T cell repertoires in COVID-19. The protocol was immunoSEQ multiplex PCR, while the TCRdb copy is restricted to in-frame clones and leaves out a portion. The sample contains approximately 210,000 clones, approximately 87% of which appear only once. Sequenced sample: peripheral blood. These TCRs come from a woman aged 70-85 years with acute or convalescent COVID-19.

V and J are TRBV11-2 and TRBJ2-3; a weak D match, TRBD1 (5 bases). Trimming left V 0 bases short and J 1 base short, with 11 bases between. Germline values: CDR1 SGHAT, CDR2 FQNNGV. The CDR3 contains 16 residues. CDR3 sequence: CASSLDRAWGTDTQYF. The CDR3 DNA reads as TGTGCCAGCAGCTTAGACAGGGCCTGGGGCACAGATACGCAGTATTTT.

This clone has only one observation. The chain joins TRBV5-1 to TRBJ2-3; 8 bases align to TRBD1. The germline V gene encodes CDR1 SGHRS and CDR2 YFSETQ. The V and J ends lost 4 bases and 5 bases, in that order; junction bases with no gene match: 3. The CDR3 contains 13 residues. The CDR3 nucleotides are TGCGCCAGCAGCATGACAGGGGAAGATACGCAGTATTTT. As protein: CASSMTGEDTQYF.

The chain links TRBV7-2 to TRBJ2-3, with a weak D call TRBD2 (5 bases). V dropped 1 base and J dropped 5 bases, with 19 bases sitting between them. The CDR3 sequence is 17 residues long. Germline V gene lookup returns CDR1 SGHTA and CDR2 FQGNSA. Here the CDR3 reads CASSLGAGGAGRDTQYF. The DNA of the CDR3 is TGTGCCAGCAGCTTAGGGGCCGGAGGTGCGGGTAGAGATACGCAGTATTTT.

The CDR3 nucleotides are TGTGCCAGCAGTTTGTTGCGGGAGGGGGGCTACGAGCAGTACTTC. Its translation: CASSLLREGGYEQYF. The rearrangement links TRBV27 to TRBJ2-7, with 9 positions matching TRBD2. V lost 3 bases to trimming and J lost 3 bases; unmatched junction nucleotides: 6. CDR3 length: 15 residues. Germline CDR1 is MNHEY and CDR2 is SMNVEV (reference sequence).

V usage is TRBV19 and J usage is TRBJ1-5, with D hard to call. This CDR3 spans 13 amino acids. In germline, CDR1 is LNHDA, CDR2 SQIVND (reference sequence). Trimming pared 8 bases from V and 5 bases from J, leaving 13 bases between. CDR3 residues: CASADPGHQPQHF. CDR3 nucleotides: TGTGCCAGTGCAGATCCGGGTCATCAGCCCCAGCATTTT.

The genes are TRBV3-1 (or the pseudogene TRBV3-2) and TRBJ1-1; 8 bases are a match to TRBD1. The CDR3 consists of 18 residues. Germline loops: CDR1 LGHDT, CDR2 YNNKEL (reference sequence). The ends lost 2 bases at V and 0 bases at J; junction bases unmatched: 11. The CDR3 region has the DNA TGTGCCAGCAGCCAACCCCCGATAGGGACAGGATTGAACACTGAAGCTTTCTTT. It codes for CASSQPPIGTGLNTEAFF.

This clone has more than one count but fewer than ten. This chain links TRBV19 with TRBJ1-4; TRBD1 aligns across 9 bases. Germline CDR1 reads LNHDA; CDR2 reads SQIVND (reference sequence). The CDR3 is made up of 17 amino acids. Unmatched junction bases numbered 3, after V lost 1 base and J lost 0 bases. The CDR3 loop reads CASSIGTGDATNEKLFF. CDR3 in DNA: TGTGCCAGTAGTATAGGGACAGGGGACGCAACTAATGAAAAACTGTTTTTT. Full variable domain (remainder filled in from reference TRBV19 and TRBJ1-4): DGGITQSPKYLFRKEGQNVTLSCEQNLNHDAMYWYRQDPGQGLRLIYYSQIVNDFQKGDIAEGYSVSREKKESFPLTVTSAQKNPTAFYLCASSIGTGDATNEKLFFGSGTQLSVL.

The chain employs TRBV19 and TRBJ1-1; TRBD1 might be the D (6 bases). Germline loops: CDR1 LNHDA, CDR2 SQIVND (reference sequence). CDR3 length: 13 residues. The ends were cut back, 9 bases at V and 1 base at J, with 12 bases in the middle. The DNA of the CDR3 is TGTGCCAGCGACAGGCGAGGGAACACTGAAGCTTTCTTT. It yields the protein CASDRRGNTEAFF.

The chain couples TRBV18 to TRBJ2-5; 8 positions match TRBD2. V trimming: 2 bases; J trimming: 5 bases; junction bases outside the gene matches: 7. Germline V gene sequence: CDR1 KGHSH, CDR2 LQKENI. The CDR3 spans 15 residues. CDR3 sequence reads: CASSPIRGGGETQYF. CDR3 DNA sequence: TGTGCCAGCTCACCAATTCGCGGCGGGGGGGAGACCCAGTACTTC. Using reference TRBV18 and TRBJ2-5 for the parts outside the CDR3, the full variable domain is NAGVMQNPRHLVRRRGQEARLRCSPMKGHSHVYWYRQLPEEGLKFMVYLQKENIIDESGMPKERFSAEFPKEGPSILRIQQVVRGDSAAYFCASSPIRGGGETQYFGPGTRLLVL.

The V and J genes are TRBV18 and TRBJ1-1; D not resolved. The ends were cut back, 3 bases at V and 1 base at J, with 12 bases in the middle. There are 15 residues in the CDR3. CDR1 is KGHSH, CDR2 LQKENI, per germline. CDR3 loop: CASSPGKGGNTEAFF. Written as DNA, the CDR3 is TGTGCCAGCTCACCCGGGAAGGGAGGGAACACTGAAGCTTTCTTT.

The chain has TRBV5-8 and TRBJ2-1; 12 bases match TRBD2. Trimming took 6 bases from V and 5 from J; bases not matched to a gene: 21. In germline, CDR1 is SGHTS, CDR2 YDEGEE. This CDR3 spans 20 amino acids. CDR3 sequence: CASTSVGLAGNFFPNNEQFF. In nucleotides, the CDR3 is TGTGCCAGCACCTCTGTGGGACTAGCGGGTAATTTTTTCCCCAACAATGAGCAGTTCTTC. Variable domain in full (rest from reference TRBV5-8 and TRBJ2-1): EAGVTQSPTHLIKTRGQQATLRCSPISGHTSVYWYQQALGLGLQFLLWYDEGEERNRGNFPPRFSGRQFPNYSSELNVNALELEDSALYLCASTSVGLAGNFFPNNEQFFGPGTRLTVL.

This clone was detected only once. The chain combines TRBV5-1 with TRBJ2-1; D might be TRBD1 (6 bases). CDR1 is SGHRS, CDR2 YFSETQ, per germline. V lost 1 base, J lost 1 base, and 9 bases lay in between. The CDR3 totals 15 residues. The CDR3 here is CASSLTGLSYNEQFF. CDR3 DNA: TGCGCCAGCAGCTTGACAGGGCTTTCCTACAATGAGCAGTTCTTC. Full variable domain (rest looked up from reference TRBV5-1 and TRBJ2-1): KAGVTQTPRYLIKTRGQQVTLSCSPISGHRSVSWYQQTPGQGLQFLFEYFSETQRNKGNFPGRFSGRQFSNSRSEMNVSTLELGDSALYLCASSLTGLSYNEQFFGPGTRLTVL.

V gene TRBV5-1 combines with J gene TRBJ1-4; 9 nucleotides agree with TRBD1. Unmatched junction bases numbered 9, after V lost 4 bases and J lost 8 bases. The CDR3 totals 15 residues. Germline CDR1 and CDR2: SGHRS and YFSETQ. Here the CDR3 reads CASSPSGTGREKLFF. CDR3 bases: TGCGCCAGCAGCCCCTCCGGGACAGGGAGAGAAAAACTGTTTTTT.

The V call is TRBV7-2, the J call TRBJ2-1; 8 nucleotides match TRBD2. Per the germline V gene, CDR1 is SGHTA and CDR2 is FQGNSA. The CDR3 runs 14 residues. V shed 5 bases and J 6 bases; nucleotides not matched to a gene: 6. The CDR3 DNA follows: TGTGCCAGCAGCGGGGAGCGGGAGTTCAATGAGCAGTTCTTC. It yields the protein CASSGEREFNEQFF.

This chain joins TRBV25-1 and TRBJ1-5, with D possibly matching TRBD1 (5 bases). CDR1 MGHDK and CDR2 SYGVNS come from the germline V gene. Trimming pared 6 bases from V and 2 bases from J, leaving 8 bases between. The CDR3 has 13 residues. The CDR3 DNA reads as TGTGCCAGCAGGGGGCCGGGCAATCAGCCCCAGCATTTT. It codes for CASRGPGNQPQHF.

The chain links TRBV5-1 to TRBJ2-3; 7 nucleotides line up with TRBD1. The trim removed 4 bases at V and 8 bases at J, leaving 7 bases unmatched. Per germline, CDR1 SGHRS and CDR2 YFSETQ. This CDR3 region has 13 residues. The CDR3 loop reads CASSPTSGGTQYF. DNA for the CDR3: TGCGCCAGCAGCCCTACTTCAGGGGGTACGCAGTATTTT.

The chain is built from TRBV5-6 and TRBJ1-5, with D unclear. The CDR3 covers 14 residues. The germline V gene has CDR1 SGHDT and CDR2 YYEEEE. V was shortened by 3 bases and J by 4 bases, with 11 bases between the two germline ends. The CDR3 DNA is TGTGCCAGCAGCTCCGGACTTATAAATCAGCCCCAGCATTTT. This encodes CASSSGLINQPQHF.

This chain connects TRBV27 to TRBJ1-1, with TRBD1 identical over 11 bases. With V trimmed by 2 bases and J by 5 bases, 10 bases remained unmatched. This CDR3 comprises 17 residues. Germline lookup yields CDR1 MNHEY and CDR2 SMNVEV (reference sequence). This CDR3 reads CASSLPRDRGSSTEAFF. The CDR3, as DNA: TGTGCCAGCAGTTTACCCCGGGACAGGGGGAGTAGTACTGAAGCTTTCTTT.

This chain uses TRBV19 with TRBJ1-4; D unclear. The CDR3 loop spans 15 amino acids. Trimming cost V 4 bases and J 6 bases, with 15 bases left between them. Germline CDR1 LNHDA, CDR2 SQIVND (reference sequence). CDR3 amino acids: CASSTSSRTDEKLFF. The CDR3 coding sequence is TGTGCCAGTAGTACCTCTTCCCGTACTGATGAAAAACTGTTTTTT. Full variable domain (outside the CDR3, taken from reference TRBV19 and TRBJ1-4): DGGITQSPKYLFRKEGQNVTLSCEQNLNHDAMYWYRQDPGQGLRLIYYSQIVNDFQKGDIAEGYSVSREKKESFPLTVTSAQKNPTAFYLCASSTSSRTDEKLFFGSGTQLSVL.

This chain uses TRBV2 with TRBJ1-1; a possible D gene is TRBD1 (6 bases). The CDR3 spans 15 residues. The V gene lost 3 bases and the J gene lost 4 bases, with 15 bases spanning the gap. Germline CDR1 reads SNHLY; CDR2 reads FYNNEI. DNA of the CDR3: TGTGCCAGCAGTGAGGGGGCTTCAGGTATCACTGAAGCTTTCTTT. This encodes CASSEGASGITEAFF.

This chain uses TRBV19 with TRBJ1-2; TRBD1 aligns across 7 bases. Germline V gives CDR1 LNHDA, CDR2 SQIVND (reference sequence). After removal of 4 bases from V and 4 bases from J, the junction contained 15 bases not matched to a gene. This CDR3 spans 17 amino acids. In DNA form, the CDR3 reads TGTGCCAGTAGTACTCCCGGGACAGCCTCAAGTATCTATGGCTACACCTTC. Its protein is CASSTPGTASSIYGYTF.